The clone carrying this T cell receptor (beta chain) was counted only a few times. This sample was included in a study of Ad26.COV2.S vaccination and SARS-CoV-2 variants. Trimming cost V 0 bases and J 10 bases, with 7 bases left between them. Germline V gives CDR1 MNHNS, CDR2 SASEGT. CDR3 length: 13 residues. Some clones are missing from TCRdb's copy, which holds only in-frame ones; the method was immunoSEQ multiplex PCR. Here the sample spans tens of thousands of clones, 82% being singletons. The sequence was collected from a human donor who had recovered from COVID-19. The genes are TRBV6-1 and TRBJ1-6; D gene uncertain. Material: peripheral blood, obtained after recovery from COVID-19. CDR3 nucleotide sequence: TGTGCCAGCAGTGAAGCGCATGTGTCACCCCTCCACTTT. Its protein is CASSEAHVSPLHF.